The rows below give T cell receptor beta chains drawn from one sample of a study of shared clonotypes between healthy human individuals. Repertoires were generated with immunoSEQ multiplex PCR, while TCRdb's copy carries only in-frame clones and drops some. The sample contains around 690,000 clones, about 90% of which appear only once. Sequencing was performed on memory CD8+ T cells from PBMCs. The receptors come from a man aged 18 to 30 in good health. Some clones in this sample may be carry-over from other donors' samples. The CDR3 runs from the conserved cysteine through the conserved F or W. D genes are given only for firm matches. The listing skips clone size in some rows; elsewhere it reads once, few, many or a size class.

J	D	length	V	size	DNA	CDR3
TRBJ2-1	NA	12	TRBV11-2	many	TGTGCCAGCAGCCCACTCCTGGGGGAGCAGTTCTTC	CASSPLLGEQFF
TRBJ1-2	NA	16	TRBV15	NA	TGTGCCACCAGCAGAGATCGTCCGGAAGCTAACTATGGCTACACCTTC	CATSRDRPEANYGYTF
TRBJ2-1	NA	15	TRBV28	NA	TGTGCCAGCAGTCCGATCGGGCTCGACTACAATGAGCAGTTCTTC	CASSPIGLDYNEQFF
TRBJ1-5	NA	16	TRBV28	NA	TGTGCCAGCAGTTTCCGAAGGGCAGGGAGCGGTCAGCCCCAGCATTTT	CASSFRRAGSGQPQHF
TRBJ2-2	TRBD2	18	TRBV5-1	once	TGCGCCAGCAGCTCGGGACTAGCGGGAGGGGACCTCACCGGGGAGCTGTTTTTT	CASSSGLAGGDLTGELFF
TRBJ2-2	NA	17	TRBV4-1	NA	TGCGCCAGCAGCCAAGATGAGGAGTTGATGAACACCGGGGAGCTGTTTTTT	CASSQDEELMNTGELFF
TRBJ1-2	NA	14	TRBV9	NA	TGTGCCAGCAGCGCCGACGGGGGCTCGGACGGCTACACCTTC	CASSADGGSDGYTF
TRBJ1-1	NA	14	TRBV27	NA	TGTGCCAGCAGTTTATCGGGCGTTTTGGTTGAAGCTTTCTTT	CASSLSGVLVEAFF
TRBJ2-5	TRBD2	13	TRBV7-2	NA	TGTGCCAGCAGCATCGGGAGGGCCGAGACCCAGTACTTC	CASSIGRAETQYF
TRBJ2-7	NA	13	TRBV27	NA	TGTGCCAGCAGTTCTCGGGACACCTACGAGCAGTACTTC	CASSSRDTYEQYF
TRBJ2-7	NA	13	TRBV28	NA	TGTGCCAGCAGCCCCCCCGGGGAGTACGAGCAGTACTTC	CASSPPGEYEQYF
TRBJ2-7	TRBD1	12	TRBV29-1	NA	TGCAGCGTTACCGGGACAGGGACCTTGCAGTACTTC	CSVTGTGTLQYF
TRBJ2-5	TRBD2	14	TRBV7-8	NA	TGTGCCAGCAGCTTGCTAGCGGGGCAAGAGACCCAGTACTTC	CASSLLAGQETQYF
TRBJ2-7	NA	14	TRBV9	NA	TGTGCCAGCAGCCAAAACGCCGGACGTGGGGGGCAGTACTTC	CASSQNAGRGGQYF
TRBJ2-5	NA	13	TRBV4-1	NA	TGCGCCAGCAGCCAAGTTTGGGAAGAGACCCAGTACTTC	CASSQVWEETQYF
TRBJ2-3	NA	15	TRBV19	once	TGTGCCAGTAGTACCCCTTACCCAGGGGCAGATACGCAGTATTTT	CASSTPYPGADTQYF
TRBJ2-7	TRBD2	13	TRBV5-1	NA	TGCGCCAGCAGCCTAGCGGGATTGTACGAGCAGTACTTC	CASSLAGLYEQYF
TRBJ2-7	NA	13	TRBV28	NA	TGTGCCAGCAGTTTCTTCGGACCCTACGAGCAGTACTTC	CASSFFGPYEQYF
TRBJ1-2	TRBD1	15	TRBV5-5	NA	TGTGCCAGCAGCGGAGGGCTTGGGACAGGGCTTGGCTACACCTTC	CASSGGLGTGLGYTF
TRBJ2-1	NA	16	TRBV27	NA	TGTGCCAGCAGTTTCTTGGGTTGGGAGTCCTACAATGAGCAGTTCTTC	CASSFLGWESYNEQFF
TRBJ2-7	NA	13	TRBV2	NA	TGTGCCAGCAGTGAGGCAGCGTCCTACGAGCAGTACTTC	CASSEAASYEQYF
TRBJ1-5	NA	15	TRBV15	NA	TGTGCCACCAGCGGGGGAGGGTCCCTTGGGCAGCCCCAGCATTTT	CATSGGGSLGQPQHF
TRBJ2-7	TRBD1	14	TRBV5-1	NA	TGCGCCAGCAGCGCCGGGACAGGGGCACACGAGCAGTACTTC	CASSAGTGAHEQYF
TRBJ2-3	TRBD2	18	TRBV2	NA	TGTGCCAGCAGTGGCCGAGGAGGGCTAGCGGGTTACACAGATACGCAGTATTTT	CASSGRGGLAGYTDTQYF